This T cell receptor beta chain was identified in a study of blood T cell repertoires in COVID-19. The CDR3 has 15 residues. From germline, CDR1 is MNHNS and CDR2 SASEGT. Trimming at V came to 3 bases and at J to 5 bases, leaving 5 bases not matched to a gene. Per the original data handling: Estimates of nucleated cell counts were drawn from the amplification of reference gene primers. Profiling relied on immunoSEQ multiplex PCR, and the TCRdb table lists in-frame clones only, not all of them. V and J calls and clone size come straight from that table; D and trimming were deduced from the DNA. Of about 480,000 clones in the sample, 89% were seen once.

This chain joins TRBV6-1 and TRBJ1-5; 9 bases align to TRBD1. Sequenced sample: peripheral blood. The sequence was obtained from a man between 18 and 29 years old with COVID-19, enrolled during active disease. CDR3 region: CASSDYGTGYQPQHF. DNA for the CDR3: TGTGCCAGCAGTGATTACGGGACAGGGTATCAGCCCCAGCATTTT.